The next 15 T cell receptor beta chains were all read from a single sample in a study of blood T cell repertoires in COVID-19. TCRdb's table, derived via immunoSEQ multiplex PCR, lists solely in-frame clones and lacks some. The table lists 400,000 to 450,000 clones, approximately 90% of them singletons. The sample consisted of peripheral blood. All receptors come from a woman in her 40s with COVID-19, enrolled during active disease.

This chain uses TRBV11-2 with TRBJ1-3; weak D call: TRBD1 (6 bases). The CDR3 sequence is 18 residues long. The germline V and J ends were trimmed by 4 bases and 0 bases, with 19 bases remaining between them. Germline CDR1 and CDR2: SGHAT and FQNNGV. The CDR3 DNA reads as TGTGCCAGCAGCTCCTTAAAACGGGACAAGAGCTCTGGAAACACCATATATTTT. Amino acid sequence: CASSSLKRDKSSGNTIYF.

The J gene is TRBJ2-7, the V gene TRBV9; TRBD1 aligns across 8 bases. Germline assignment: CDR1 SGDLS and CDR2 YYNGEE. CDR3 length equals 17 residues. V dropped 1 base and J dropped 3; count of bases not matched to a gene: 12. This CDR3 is CASSVRDRTFGVYEQYF. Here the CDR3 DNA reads TGTGCCAGCAGCGTAAGGGACAGGACGTTTGGAGTCTACGAGCAGTACTTC.

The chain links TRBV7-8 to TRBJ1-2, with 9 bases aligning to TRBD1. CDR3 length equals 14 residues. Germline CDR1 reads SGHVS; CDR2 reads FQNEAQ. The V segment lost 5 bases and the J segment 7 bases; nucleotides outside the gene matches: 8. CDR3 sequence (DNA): TGTGCCAGCAGCCTCGGGACAGGGTCTTTTGGCTACACCTTC. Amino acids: CASSLGTGSFGYTF. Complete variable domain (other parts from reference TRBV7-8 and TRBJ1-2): GAGVSQSPRYKVAKRGQDVALRCDPISGHVSLFWYQQALGQGPEFLTYFQNEAQLDKSGLPSDRFFAERPEGSVSTLKIQRTQQEDSAVYLCASSLGTGSFGYTFGSGTRLTVV.

CDR3 nucleotide sequence: TGTGCCAGTAGTAGTAGCGGGAGCACCTTCAACACCGGGGAGCTGTTTTTT. Its translation is CASSSSGSTFNTGELFF. The chain carries TRBV19 and TRBJ2-2, with TRBD2 matching 9 bases. Trimming removed 4 bases from V and 2 bases from J; junction bases left unmatched: 8. CDR1 and CDR2 from the germline V gene are LNHDA and SQIVND (reference sequence). The CDR3 runs to 17 residues.

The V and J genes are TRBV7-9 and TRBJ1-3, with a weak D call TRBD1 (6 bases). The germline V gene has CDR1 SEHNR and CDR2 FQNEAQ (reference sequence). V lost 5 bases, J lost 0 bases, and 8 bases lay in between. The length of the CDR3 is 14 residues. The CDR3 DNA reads TGTGCCAGCAGCACAGGGAGCTCTGGAAACACCATATATTTT. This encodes CASSTGSSGNTIYF.

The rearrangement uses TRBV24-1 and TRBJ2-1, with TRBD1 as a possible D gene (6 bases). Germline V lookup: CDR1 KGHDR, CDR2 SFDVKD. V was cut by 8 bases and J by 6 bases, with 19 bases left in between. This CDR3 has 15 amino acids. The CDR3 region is CATNRPEPRGNEQFF. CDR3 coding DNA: TGTGCCACCAACCGACCCGAACCCAGGGGCAATGAGCAGTTCTTC.

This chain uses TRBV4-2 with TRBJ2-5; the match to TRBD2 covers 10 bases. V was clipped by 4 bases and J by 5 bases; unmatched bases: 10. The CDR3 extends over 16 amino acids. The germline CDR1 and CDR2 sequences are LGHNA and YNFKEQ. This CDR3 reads CASSPPSGGDQETQYF. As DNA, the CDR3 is TGTGCCAGCAGCCCGCCCAGCGGGGGGGATCAGGAGACCCAGTACTTC.

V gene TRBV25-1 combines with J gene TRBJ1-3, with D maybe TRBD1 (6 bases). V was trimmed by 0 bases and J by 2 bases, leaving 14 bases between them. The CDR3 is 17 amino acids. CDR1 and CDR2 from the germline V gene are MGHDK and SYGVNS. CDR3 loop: CASSEYARDIAGNTIYF. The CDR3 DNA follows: TGTGCCAGCAGTGAATATGCCCGGGACATAGCTGGAAACACCATATATTTT.

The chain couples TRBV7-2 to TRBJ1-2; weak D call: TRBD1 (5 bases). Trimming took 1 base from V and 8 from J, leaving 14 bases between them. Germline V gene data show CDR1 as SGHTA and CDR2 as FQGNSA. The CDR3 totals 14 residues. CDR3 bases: TGTGCCAGCAGCTTAGGACTAGCGGGACGAGGCTACACCTTC. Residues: CASSLGLAGRGYTF.

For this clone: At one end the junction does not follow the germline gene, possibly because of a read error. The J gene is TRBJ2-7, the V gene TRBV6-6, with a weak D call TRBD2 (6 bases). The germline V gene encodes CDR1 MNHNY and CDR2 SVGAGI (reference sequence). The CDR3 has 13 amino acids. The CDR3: CASSYSNSGGMNF. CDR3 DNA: TGTGCCAGCAGTTACTCGAACTCCGGGGGTATGAACTTC.

The CDR3 nucleotides read TGCGCCAGCAGCCAAGTGGTATATTGGGGCAGGGAAGCCTACGAGCAGTACTTC. Amino acids: CASSQVVYWGREAYEQYF. The chain recombines TRBV4-3 with TRBJ2-7; D may be TRBD1 (5 bases). V shed 1 base and J shed 2 bases, with 21 bases lying between them. The CDR3 is 18 residues long. Germline lookup yields CDR1 LGHNA and CDR2 YSLEER.

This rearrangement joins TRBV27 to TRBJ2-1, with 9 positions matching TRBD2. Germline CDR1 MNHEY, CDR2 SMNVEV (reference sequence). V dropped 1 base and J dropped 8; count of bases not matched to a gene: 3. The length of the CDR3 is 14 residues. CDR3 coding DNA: TGTGCCAGCAGTTTATATAGCGGGAGAGATGAGCAGTTCTTC. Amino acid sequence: CASSLYSGRDEQFF.

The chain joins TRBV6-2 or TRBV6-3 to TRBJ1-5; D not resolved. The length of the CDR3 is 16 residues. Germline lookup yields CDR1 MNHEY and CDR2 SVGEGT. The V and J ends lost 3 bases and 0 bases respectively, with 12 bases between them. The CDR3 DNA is TGTGCCAGCAGTTATTTGACATCCAATAGCAATCAGCCCCAGCATTTT. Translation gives CASSYLTSNSNQPQHF.

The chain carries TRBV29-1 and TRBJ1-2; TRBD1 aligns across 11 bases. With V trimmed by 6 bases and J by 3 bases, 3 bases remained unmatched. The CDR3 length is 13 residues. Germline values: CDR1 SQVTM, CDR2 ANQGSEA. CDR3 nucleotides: TGCAGCGTCGGGACAGGGGGTGACTATGGCTACACCTTC. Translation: CSVGTGGDYGYTF. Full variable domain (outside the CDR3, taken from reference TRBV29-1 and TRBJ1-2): SAVISQKPSRDICQRGTSLTIQCQVDSQVTMMFWYRQQPGQSLTLIATANQGSEATYESGFVIDKFPISRPNLTFSTLTVSNMSPEDSSIYLCSVGTGGDYGYTFGSGTRLTVV.

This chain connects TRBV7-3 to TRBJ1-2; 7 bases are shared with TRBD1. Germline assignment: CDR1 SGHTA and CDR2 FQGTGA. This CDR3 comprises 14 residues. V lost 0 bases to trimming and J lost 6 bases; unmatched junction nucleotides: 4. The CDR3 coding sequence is TGTGCCAGCAGCTTAACCCTTACAGGGGATGGCTACACCTTC. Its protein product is CASSLTLTGDGYTF.